This TCR beta chain was identified during a study of T cells after yellow fever vaccination. Study-wide points: Researchers report a weaker secondary response that nonetheless peaked faster, day 5 versus 15. CD4 and CD8 compartments shared a small share of clonotypes, likely from convergent recombination. Booster samples showed a return of most primary-vaccination clones (roughly 96% CD4, around 88% CD8).

TCR cDNA was made by 5'RACE template switching, adding a universal primer site and UMIs. TCRdb processed the 5' RACE reads anew with MiXCR; each CDR3 protein has one entry. Of around 110,000 distinct CDR3 sequences listed, roughly 8.9% were seen once; the top ten hold about 25%. This clonotype was seen many times. Its antigen is not known. J lost 2 bases, V lost 4 bases, and 4 bases had no gene match. Germline loops: CDR1 MGHDK, CDR2 SYGVNS. There are 14 residues in the CDR3. The rearrangement uses TRBV25-1 and TRBJ2-7, with TRBD1 matching 8 bases. This receptor was taken from a man aged 30 to 45 who received the YFV17D yellow fever vaccine. Sequencing was performed on CD8+ T cells sorted from PBMCs, taken 45 days after the yellow fever booster vaccination. The CDR3 region is CASSGGTGPYEQYF. The CDR3 bases are TGTGCCAGCAGTGGTGGGACAGGACCCTACGAGCAGTACTTC.